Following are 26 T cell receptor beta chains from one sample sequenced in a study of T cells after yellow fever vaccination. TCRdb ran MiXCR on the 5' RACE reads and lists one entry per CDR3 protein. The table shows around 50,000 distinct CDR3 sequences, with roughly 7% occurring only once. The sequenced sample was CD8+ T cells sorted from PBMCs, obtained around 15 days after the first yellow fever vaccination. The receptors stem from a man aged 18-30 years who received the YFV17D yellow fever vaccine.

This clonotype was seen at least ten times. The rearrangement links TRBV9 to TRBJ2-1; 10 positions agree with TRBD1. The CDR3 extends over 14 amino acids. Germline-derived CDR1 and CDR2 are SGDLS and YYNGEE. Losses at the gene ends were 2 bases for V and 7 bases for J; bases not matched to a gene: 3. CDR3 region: CASSVGQGINEQFF. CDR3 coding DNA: TGTGCCAGCAGCGTGGGACAGGGGATAAATGAGCAGTTCTTC.

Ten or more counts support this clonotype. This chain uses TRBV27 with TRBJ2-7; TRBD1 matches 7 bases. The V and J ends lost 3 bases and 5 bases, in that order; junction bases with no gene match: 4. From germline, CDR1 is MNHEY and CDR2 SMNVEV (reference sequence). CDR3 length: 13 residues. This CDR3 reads CASSLTGSHEQYF. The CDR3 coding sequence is TGTGCCAGCAGTTTGACAGGGTCCCACGAGCAGTACTTC.

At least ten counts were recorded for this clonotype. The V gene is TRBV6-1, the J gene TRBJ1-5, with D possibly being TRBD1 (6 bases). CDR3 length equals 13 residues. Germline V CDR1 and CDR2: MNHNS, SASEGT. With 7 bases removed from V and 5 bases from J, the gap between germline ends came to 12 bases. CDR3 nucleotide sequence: TGTGCCAGCAAAAGGGGGTTACATCAGCCCCAGCATTTT. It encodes CASKRGLHQPQHF.

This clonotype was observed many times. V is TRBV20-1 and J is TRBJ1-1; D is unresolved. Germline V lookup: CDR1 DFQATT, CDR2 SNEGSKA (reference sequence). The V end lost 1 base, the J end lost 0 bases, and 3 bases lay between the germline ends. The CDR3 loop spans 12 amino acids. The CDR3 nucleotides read TGCAGTGCTAGAGCCGTGAACACTGAAGCTTTCTTT. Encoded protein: CSARAVNTEAFF.

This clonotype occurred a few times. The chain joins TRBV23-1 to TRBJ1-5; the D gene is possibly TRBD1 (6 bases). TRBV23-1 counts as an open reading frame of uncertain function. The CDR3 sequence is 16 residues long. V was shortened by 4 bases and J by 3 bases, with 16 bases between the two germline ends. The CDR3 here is CASSLPPGQNNQPQHF. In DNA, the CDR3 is TGCGCCAGCAGTCTCCCCCCAGGACAGAACAATCAGCCCCAGCATTTT.

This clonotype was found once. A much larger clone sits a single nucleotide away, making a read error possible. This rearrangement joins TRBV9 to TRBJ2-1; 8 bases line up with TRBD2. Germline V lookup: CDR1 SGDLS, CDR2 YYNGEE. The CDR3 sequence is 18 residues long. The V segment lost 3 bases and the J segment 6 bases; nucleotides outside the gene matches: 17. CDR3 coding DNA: TGTGCCAGCAGCGACCCGGGACTCAGCGGGGGAAACTCCAATGAGCAGTTCTTC. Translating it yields CASSDPGLSGGNSNEQFF.

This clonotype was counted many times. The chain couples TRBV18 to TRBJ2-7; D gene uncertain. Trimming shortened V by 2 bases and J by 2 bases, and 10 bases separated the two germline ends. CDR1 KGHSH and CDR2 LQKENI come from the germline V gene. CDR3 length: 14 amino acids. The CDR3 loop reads CASSPSGQAYEQYF. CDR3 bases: TGTGCCAGCTCACCATCCGGGCAAGCCTACGAGCAGTACTTC.

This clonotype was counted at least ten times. This CDR3 is CASSSATGTSDSTDTQYF. In DNA, the CDR3 is TGCGCCAGCAGCTCGGCTACCGGGACTAGCGATAGCACAGATACGCAGTATTTT. This chain joins TRBV5-1 and TRBJ2-3, with 10 nucleotides matching TRBD2. The CDR3 runs to 18 residues. V was pared by 3 bases and J by 0 bases, with 10 bases of the junction left unmatched. Looked up from germline, CDR1 is SGHRS and CDR2 is YFSETQ.

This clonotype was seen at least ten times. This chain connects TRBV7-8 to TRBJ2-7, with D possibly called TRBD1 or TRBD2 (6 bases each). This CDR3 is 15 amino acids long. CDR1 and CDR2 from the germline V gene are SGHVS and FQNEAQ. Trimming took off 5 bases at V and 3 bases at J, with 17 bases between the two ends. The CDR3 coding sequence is TGTGCCAGCAGCCCCAGGGGCCAGGGAGGCTACGAGCAGTACGTC. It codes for CASSPRGQGGYEQYV.

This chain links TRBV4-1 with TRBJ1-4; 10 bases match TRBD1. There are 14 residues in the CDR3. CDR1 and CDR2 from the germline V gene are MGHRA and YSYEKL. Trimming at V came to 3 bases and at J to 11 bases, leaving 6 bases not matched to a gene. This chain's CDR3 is CASSHGQGGEKLFF. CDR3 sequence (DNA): TGCGCCAGCAGCCACGGACAGGGGGGTGAGAAACTGTTTTTT.

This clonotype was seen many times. The CDR3 loop is CASSSIGTGMGELFF. The CDR3, as DNA: TGTGCCAGCAGCTCAATCGGGACAGGGATGGGGGAGCTGTTTTTT. The chain recombines TRBV12-3 or TRBV12-4 with TRBJ2-2, with 9 bases fitting TRBD1. The CDR3 extends over 15 amino acids. The V and J ends lost 6 bases and 8 bases, in that order; junction bases with no gene match: 10.

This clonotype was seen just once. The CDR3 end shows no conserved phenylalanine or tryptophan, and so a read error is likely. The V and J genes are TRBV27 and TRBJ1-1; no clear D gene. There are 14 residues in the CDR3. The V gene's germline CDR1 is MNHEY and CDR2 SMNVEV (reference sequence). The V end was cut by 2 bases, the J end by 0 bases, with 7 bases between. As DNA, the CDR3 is TGTGCCAGCAGTTTAGCGGGTGTGAACACTGAAGCTTTCCTT. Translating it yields CASSLAGVNTEAFL.

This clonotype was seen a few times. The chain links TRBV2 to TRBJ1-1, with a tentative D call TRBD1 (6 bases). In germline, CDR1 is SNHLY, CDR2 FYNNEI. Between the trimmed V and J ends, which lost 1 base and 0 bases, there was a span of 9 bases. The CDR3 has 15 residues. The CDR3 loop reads CASSEGGGLNTEAFF. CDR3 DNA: TGTGCCAGCAGTGAAGGAGGGGGACTGAACACTGAAGCTTTCTTT.

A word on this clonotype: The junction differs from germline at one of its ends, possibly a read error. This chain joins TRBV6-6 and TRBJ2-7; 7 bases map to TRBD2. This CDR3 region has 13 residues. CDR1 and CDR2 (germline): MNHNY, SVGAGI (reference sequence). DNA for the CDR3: TGTGCCAGCCGTTATTCGGGGGGCTACGAGCAGTACTTC. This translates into CASRYSGGYEQYF.

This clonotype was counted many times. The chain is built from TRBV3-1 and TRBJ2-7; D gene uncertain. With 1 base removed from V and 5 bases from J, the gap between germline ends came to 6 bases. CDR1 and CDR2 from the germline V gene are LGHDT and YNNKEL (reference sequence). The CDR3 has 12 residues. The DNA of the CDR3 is TGTGCCAGCAGCCAAGCGGTCCACGAGCAGTACTTC. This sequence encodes CASSQAVHEQYF.

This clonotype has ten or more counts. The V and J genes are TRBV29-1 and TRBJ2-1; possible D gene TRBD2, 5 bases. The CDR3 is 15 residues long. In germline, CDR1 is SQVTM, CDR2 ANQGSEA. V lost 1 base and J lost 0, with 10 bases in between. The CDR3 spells CSVEAGRGSYNEQFF. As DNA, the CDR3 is TGCAGCGTTGAAGCTGGACGGGGCTCCTACAATGAGCAGTTCTTC.

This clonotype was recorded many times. CDR3: CASSLSVVREETQYF. As DNA, the CDR3 is TGTGCCAGCAGCTTAAGTGTGGTTCGGGAAGAGACCCAGTACTTC. V usage is TRBV5-5 and J usage is TRBJ2-5; D is undetermined. V lost 2 bases and J 3 bases, leaving 14 bases between the germline ends. Germline V gene lookup returns CDR1 SGHKS and CDR2 YYEKEE (reference sequence). The CDR3 has 15 residues. The full variable domain, rest sourced from reference TRBV5-5 and TRBJ2-5, is DAGVTQSPTHLIKTRGQQVTLRCSPISGHKSVSWYQQVLGQGPQFIFQYYEKEERGRGNFPDRFSARQFPNYSSELNVNALLLGDSALYLCASSLSVVREETQYFGPGTRLLVL.

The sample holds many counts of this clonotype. The CDR3: CASSVVPGSANTEAFF. The CDR3 region has the DNA TGTGCCAGCAGCGTAGTTCCGGGGTCTGCGAACACTGAAGCTTTCTTT. The chain combines TRBV9 with TRBJ1-1, with no clear D. The CDR3 has 16 residues. Germline V CDR1 and CDR2: SGDLS, YYNGEE. Trimming took 0 bases from V and 1 from J, leaving 13 bases between them.

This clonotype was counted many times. CDR3 loop: CSARTGDGTDTQYF. CDR3 sequence (DNA): TGCAGTGCCCGGACAGGGGACGGCACAGATACGCAGTATTTT. V is TRBV20-1 and J is TRBJ2-3, with 9 bases that match TRBD1. The CDR3 totals 14 residues. Losses at the gene ends were 6 bases for V and 1 base for J; bases not matched to a gene: 5. Germline V gene data show CDR1 as DFQATT and CDR2 as SNEGSKA (reference sequence).

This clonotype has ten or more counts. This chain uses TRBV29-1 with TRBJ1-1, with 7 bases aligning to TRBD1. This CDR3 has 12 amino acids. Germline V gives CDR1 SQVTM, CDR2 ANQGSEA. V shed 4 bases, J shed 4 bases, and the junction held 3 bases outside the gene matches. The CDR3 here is CSVVPGGTEAFF. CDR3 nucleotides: TGCAGCGTTGTACCAGGGGGCACTGAAGCTTTCTTT.

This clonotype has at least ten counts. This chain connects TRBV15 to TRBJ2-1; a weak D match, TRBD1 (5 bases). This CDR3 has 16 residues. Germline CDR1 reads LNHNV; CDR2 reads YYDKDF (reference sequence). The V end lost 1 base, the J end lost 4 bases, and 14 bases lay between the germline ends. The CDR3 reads CATSRGTTLSYNEQFF. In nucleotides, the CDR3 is TGTGCCACCAGCAGAGGGACAACCTTATCGTACAATGAGCAGTTCTTC.

The CDR3, as DNA: TGTGCCAGCAGCTCCAGGCCAGGGGGCTACGAGCAGTACTTC. Translating it yields CASSSRPGGYEQYF. This chain joins TRBV7-6 and TRBJ2-7, with 7 positions matching TRBD1. The CDR3 is made up of 14 amino acids. Germline V gene data show CDR1 as SGHVS and CDR2 as FNYEAQ. The junction had 6 bases not matched to a gene; V was cut back by 4 bases and J by 3 bases. The complete variable domain, with remaining parts taken from reference TRBV7-6 and TRBJ2-7, reads GAGVSQSPRYKVTKRGQDVALRCDPISGHVSLYWYRQALGQGPEFLTYFNYEAQQDKSGLPNDRFSAERPEGSISTLTIQRTEQRDSAMYRCASSSRPGGYEQYFGPGTRLTVT.

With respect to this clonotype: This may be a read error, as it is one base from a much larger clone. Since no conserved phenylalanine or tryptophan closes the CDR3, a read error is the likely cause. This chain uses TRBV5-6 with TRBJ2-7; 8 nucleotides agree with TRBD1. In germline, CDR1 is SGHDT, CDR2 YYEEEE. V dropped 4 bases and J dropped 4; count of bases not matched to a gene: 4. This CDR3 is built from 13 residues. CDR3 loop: CASSPTGEYEQYD. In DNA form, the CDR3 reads TGTGCCAGCAGCCCGACAGGGGAGTACGAGCAGTACGAC.

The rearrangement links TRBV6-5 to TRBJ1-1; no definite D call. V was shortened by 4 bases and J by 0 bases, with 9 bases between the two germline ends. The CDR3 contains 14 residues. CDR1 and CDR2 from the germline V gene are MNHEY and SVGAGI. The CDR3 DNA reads TGTGCCAGCAGTTCGGTGGGGATGAACACTGAAGCTTTCTTT. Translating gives CASSSVGMNTEAFF.

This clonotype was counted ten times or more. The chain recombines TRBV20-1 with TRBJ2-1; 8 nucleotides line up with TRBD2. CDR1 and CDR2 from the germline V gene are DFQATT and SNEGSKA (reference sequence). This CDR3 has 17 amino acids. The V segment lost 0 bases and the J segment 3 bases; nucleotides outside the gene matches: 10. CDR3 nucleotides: TGCAGTGCTAGAGATTCTAGCGGGCCCAGCTACTACAATGAGCAGTTCTTC. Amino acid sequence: CSARDSSGPSYYNEQFF.

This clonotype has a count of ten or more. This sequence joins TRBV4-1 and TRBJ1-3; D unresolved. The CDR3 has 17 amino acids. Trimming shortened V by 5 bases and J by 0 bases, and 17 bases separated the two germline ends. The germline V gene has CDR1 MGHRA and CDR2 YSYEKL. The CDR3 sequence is CASSSLQDGDSGNTIYF. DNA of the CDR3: TGCGCCAGCAGCTCACTTCAGGACGGCGACTCTGGAAACACCATATATTTT.